A selection of T cell receptor beta chains follows, all from one sample in a study of blood T cell repertoires in COVID-19. Some clones are missing from TCRdb's copy, which holds only in-frame ones; the method was immunoSEQ multiplex PCR. The sample comprises more than 110,000 clones, about 75% of which are singletons, and over 2.5% rests with the top ten. Sequencing was performed on PBMCs or T cells enriched from blood (not recorded which). These receptors were collected from a woman between 45 and 65 years old who had recovered from COVID-19. Both conserved end residues are part of each CDR3. A D gene is named only where the DNA matches it firmly. For some rows the clone size is stated as once, few or many, or as a class when expanded; others skip it.

J | size | V | D | CDR3
TRBJ1-5 | once | TRBV19 | NA | CASSIGGVRNQPQHF
TRBJ2-7 | NA | TRBV18 | TRBD1 | CASSRARGHEQYF
TRBJ1-5 | NA | TRBV7-8 | TRBD1 | CASSHPGQGSYSNQPQHF
TRBJ1-1 | NA | TRBV4-2 | NA | CASSHGTKNTEAFF
TRBJ1-1 | few | TRBV7-2 | NA | CASSLVADGRTEAFF
TRBJ1-4 | NA | TRBV11-2 | NA | CASSPRGGGNEKLFF
TRBJ1-3 | NA | TRBV14 | NA | CASSHRDYGNTIYF
TRBJ2-6 | once | TRBV2 | NA | CASSSPYGANVLTF
TRBJ1-5 | few | TRBV5-5 | NA | CASSTQTHQPQHF
TRBJ1-2 | NA | TRBV6-1 | NA | CASSEELVYRKANYGYTF